A selection of T cell receptor beta chains follows, all from one sample in a study of cytomegalovirus exposure and HLA in healthy donors. The data were produced by immunoSEQ multiplex PCR, yet TCRdb's version contains in-frame clones alone and is incomplete. Among some 190,000 clones listed, around three quarters were seen once. The sequenced sample consisted of PBMCs. These TCRs come from a woman aged 25-40 years in good health and CMV-seronegative. The CDR3 runs from the conserved cysteine through the conserved F or W. A D gene is named only where the DNA matches it firmly. Not all rows give a size; the values are once, few, many and, for expanded clones, a class.

CASAGLAGATQETQYF,TGCGCCAGTGCTGGACTAGCGGGGGCGACCCAAGAGACCCAGTACTTC,once,TRBV5-1,TRBD2,TRBJ2-5
CAWGTNIQYF,TGTGCCTGGGGCACAAACATTCAGTACTTC,NA,TRBV30,NA,TRBJ2-4
CASSLVEGSVAGAITDTQYF,TGTGCCAGCAGCTTAGTAGAGGGGTCGGTGGCGGGGGCCATCACAGATACGCAGTATTTT,NA,TRBV7-7,NA,TRBJ2-3
CASSARLVPGELFF,TGTGCCAGCAGCGCACGACTAGTACCCGGGGAGCTGTTTTTT,once,TRBV7-2,NA,TRBJ2-2
CAWSEQGNSYEQYF,TGTGCCTGGAGTGAACAGGGGAACTCCTACGAGCAGTACTTC,NA,TRBV30,TRBD1,TRBJ2-7
CASSHPSGVGTDTQYF,TGCGCCAGCAGCCATCCTTCGGGGGTAGGGACAGATACGCAGTATTTT,NA,TRBV4-1,NA,TRBJ2-3
CAIRPEQGWPQHF,TGTGCCATCAGGCCGGAACAGGGTTGGCCCCAGCATTTT,NA,TRBV10-3,NA,TRBJ1-5
CASSPGLAGYNEQFF,TGTGCCAGCAGCCCCGGACTAGCGGGGTACAATGAGCAGTTCTTC,NA,TRBV7-9,TRBD2,TRBJ2-1
CASSFRDSYTF,TGTGCCAGCAGCTTCAGGGACAGCTACACCTTC,NA,TRBV6-5,NA,TRBJ1-2
CASSQGAGQVSPLHF,TGTGCCAGCAGCCAAGGGGCAGGGCAAGTTTCACCCCTCCACTTT,few,TRBV14,NA,TRBJ1-6
CASTEAEGTYEKLFF,TGTGCCAGCACCGAAGCAGAGGGGACATATGAAAAACTGTTTTTT,NA,TRBV5-5,NA,TRBJ1-4
CASSRGLNTEAFF,TGCGCCAGCAGCCGAGGCCTGAACACTGAAGCTTTCTTT,few,TRBV4-1,NA,TRBJ1-1
CASSLKRGSTDTQYF,TGTGCCAGCAGCTTAAAGCGGGGGAGCACAGATACGCAGTATTTT,NA,TRBV7-3,TRBD2,TRBJ2-3
CSNRGINEQYF,TGCAGTAACAGGGGAATAAACGAGCAGTACTTC,NA,TRBV20-1,TRBD1,TRBJ2-7
CASSEPDRVLRETQYF,TGTGCCAGCAGTGAACCAGACAGGGTCCTACGAGAGACCCAGTACTTC,NA,TRBV25-1,TRBD1,TRBJ2-5
CASRDRSSYNSPLHF,TGTGCCAGTAGAGACAGGAGCTCCTATAATTCACCCCTCCACTTT,NA,TRBV19,NA,TRBJ1-6
CASSVGQGKSSYEQYF,TGCGCCAGCAGCGTGGGACAGGGGAAGAGCTCCTACGAGCAGTACTTC,NA,TRBV5-1,TRBD1,TRBJ2-7
CASSRRQGYTEAFF,TGTGCCAGCAGCCGCCGACAGGGATACACTGAAGCTTTCTTT,NA,TRBV7-8,TRBD1,TRBJ1-1
CASSLGGDQPQHF,TGTGCCAGCAGCTTGGGCGGGGATCAGCCCCAGCATTTT,NA,TRBV5-8,NA,TRBJ1-5
CAMTGASGNTIYF,TGTGCTATGACAGGGGCCTCTGGAAACACCATATATTTT,NA,TRBV10-3,TRBD1,TRBJ1-3
CASSLGVIWNVRRGNTEAFF,TGTGCCAGCAGCTTAGGGGTCATCTGGAACGTTCGACGAGGGAACACTGAAGCTTTCTTT,NA,TRBV7-8,NA,TRBJ1-1
CASSQGQGTLTTDTQYF,TGTGCCAGCAGCCAAGGACAGGGGACGTTAACCACAGATACGCAGTATTTT,NA,TRBV4-2,TRBD1,TRBJ2-3
CAGRGRGNTIYF,TGTGCCGGCCGGGGAAGAGGAAACACCATATATTTT,NA,TRBV7-9,NA,TRBJ1-3
CASSVGGAARNTEAFF,TGTGCCAGCAGCGTAGGTGGGGCCGCGCGGAACACTGAAGCTTTCTTT,NA,TRBV9,NA,TRBJ1-1
CASSQEDGQLYNSPLHF,TGCGCCAGCAGCCAAGAAGACGGACAGCTCTATAATTCACCCCTCCACTTT,NA,TRBV4-1,NA,TRBJ1-6
CASGEGAEQYF,TGTGCCAGCGGGGAGGGAGCCGAGCAGTACTTC,NA,TRBV2,TRBD2,TRBJ2-7
CASRGTGRDEQYF,TGTGCCAGCAGAGGGACAGGGAGGGACGAGCAGTACTTC,NA,TRBV2,TRBD1,TRBJ2-7
CASSLAQQNEKLFF,TGTGCCAGCAGTTTAGCCCAGCAGAATGAAAAACTGTTTTTT,NA,TRBV6-5,NA,TRBJ1-4
CAWSLTGTGQFF,TGTGCCTGGAGCCTGACCGGGACAGGTCAGTTCTTC,NA,TRBV30,TRBD1,TRBJ2-1
CASSILAGGNTIYF,TGTGCCAGTAGTATTTTAGCGGGTGGAAACACCATATATTTT,NA,TRBV19,NA,TRBJ1-3
CASSPPAQLQAEAFF,TGTGCCAGCTCACCACCCGCACAACTACAGGCTGAAGCTTTCTTT,NA,TRBV18,NA,TRBJ1-1
CASSSWTGDEQYF,TGCGCCAGCAGCTCCTGGACAGGGGACGAGCAGTACTTC,NA,TRBV5-1,TRBD1,TRBJ2-7
CASIAGIGYGYTF,TGTGCCTCGATTGCGGGGATTGGTTATGGCTACACCTTC,NA,TRBV2,NA,TRBJ1-2
CASSLGLAGSDTQYF,TGTGCCAGCAGCCTAGGACTAGCGGGATCAGATACGCAGTATTTT,NA,TRBV7-3,TRBD2,TRBJ2-3
CASSYSVLNYEQYF,TGTGCCAGCAGTTACTCCGTACTAAACTACGAGCAGTACTTC,NA,TRBV6-5,NA,TRBJ2-7
CASSEWTGSGYTF,TGCGCCAGCAGCGAATGGACAGGGAGCGGCTACACCTTC,few,TRBV10-1,TRBD1,TRBJ1-2
CASGSRWTSGGSSYNEQFF,TGTGCTAGTGGTTCCCGCTGGACTAGCGGGGGTAGCTCCTACAATGAGCAGTTCTTC,NA,TRBV12-5,TRBD2,TRBJ2-1
CASSQGGGAGGETQYF,TGTGCCAGCAGCCAAGGCGGGGGGGCCGGAGGAGAGACCCAGTACTTC,few,TRBV4-2,TRBD2,TRBJ2-5
CASSFGGGPEGQYF,TGTGCCAGCAGCTTTGGGGGGGGACCGGAGGGCCAGTACTTC,NA,TRBV5-4,TRBD2,TRBJ2-5
CASSYHRQAYEQYF,TGTGCCAGCAGTTACCACCGACAGGCGTACGAGCAGTACTTC,NA,TRBV6-5,NA,TRBJ2-7
CASSPVGRRGMVYEQYF,TGTGCCAGCAGCCCGGTGGGGCGGAGAGGCATGGTCTACGAGCAGTACTTC,NA,TRBV5-6,NA,TRBJ2-7
CASSLGRDNEQFF,TGTGCCAGCAGCTTGGGCAGAGACAATGAGCAGTTCTTC,NA,TRBV7-6,NA,TRBJ2-1
CASTNGEKGSYEQYF,TGTGCCAGCACTAATGGGGAGAAAGGCTCCTACGAGCAGTACTTC,NA,TRBV5-6,NA,TRBJ2-7
CASRTGEGNTEAFF,TGCGCCAGCAGGACAGGGGAGGGGAACACTGAAGCTTTCTTT,few,TRBV5-1,TRBD1,TRBJ1-1
CASSLGTGLHGELFF,TGTGCCAGCAGCTTGGGGACAGGACTGCACGGGGAGCTGTTTTTT,NA,TRBV5-4,TRBD1,TRBJ2-2
CASRAQQGAGELFF,TGTGCCAGCAGGGCTCAACAGGGGGCGGGGGAGCTGTTTTTT,NA,TRBV2,TRBD1,TRBJ2-2